What follows describes a single TCR beta chain. Its antigen is currently unknown. The germline gives CDR1 MNHEY, CDR2 SMNVEV (reference sequence). This CDR3 comprises 16 residues. Between the trimmed V and J ends, which lost 6 bases and 6 bases, there was a span of 23 bases. The data stem from a study of molecular identifiers for immune sequencing clone quantification. Bulk TCR libraries used previously described methods and listed TCR primers. From the PCR reads, TCRdb called clonotypes with MiXCR, one entry per CDR3 protein. Counted here are just under 650,000 distinct CDR3 sequences, around 20% occurring once; the ten biggest clones make up 0.85%. General observations from the study: Clones with over 20 RNA copies captured over 98% of effector molecules but under 1% of naive ones. The sizes of highly expanded clones could be underestimated when identical TCR molecules share a barcode.

A CD8+CD4-CCR7+CD45RA+ gate was used to sort naive CD8 T cells. The chain joins TRBV27 to TRBJ1-2; the D gene is possibly TRBD1 (6 bases). Sequencing was performed on naive CD8+ T cells from blood, with Jurkat cell RNA spiked in. This sample's subset: FACS-sorted CD8+CD4-CCR7+CD45RA+ naive T cells. This TCR came from a human donor in good health. Some libraries in this study had Jurkat cell RNA spiked in. For the CDR3, the DNA is TGTGCCAGCAGACTGCTTTGGGGGCCTCTGGAGGATGGCTACACCTTC. It is translated as CASRLLWGPLEDGYTF.